A selection of T cell receptor beta chains follows, all from one sample in a study of OX40 agonist ivuxolimab in advanced cancers. The data were produced by immunoSEQ multiplex PCR, yet TCRdb's version contains in-frame clones alone and is incomplete. In the table there are some 130,000 clones, about nine tenths of which are singletons. This material consisted of CD4+ or CD8+ T cells sorted from blood, taken in a trial of the OX40 agonist ivuxolimab. The receptors were sampled from an adult with an advanced solid tumor such as melanoma, head and neck, liver or kidney cancer. Each CDR3 is given with its conserved first and last residue.

v_gene	len	j_gene	CDR3aa
TRBV28	15	TRBJ1-1	CASSLNTVMNTEAFF
TRBV5-1	13	TRBJ1-5	CASSFELNQPQHF
TRBV7-9	12	TRBJ2-7	CASSFLAYEQYF
TRBV9	16	TRBJ2-2	CASKVDSYANTGELFF
TRBV5-1	15	TRBJ2-1	CASSLGGSLGNEQFF
TRBV27	15	-	CASSPTGVRIYEQYF
TRBV7-2	14	TRBJ1-3	CASSSRGAGNTIYF
TRBV7-9	13	TRBJ1-1	CASSLRDVTEAFF
TRBV5-1	13	TRBJ1-1	CASSLRGHTEAFF
TRBV7-2	17	TRBJ2-5	CASSLAIAAGGPETQYF
TRBV28	15	TRBJ1-1	CASSSELEAFTEAFF
TRBV28	16	TRBJ2-7	CASSYGLADSSYEQYF
TRBV5-5	16	TRBJ2-1	CASSYAGTSEYNEQFF
TRBV19	15	TRBJ2-1	CASSIASGRSGEQFF
TRBV19	15	TRBJ1-5	CASSVERGLSQPQHF
TRBV6-5	14	TRBJ1-1	CASTSGGGATEAFF
TRBV27	14	TRBJ2-1	CASSLAGGPREQFF
TRBV21-1	17	TRBJ2-7	CASSKATRTSDINEQYF
TRBV6-1	14	TRBJ1-1	CASTLTGVNTEAFF
TRBV7-8	14	TRBJ1-1	CASSLVIRGTEAFF
TRBV18	14	TRBJ2-7	CASSPGQGPYEQYF
TRBV9	14	TRBJ1-1	CASSVEVLNTEAFF
TRBV4-2	15	TRBJ2-7	CASSTRQGASYEQYF
TRBV5-1	14	TRBJ2-1	CASRVGTGGFEQFF